This T cell receptor (beta chain) was sequenced during a study of blood T cell repertoires in COVID-19. Overall study context: T cells, B-cell-depleted T cells, or PBMCs supplied cDNA or gDNA.

Authors' data handling: Nucleated cell counts were estimated from reference gene primer amplification. Data came from immunoSEQ multiplex PCR; TCRdb stores just in-frame clones and leaves some out. V, J and clone size are taken as reported in that table, and D and trimming were inferred from the DNA itself. The sample includes around 26,000 clones, 87% of them seen just once. The sequence was collected from a human donor with active COVID-19. The donor label of this sample is uncertain. Sequenced input: peripheral blood.

In DNA form, the CDR3 reads TGTGCCAGCAGTCTTGAGGACAGGGCGGTTTATAATTCACCCCTCCACTTT. Protein: CASSLEDRAVYNSPLHF. The rearrangement links TRBV6-6 to TRBJ1-6; 8 bases map to TRBD1. Germline V gene sequence: CDR1 MNHNY, CDR2 SVGAGI (reference sequence). This CDR3 contains 17 residues. V lost 5 bases to trimming and J lost 4 bases; unmatched junction nucleotides: 10.